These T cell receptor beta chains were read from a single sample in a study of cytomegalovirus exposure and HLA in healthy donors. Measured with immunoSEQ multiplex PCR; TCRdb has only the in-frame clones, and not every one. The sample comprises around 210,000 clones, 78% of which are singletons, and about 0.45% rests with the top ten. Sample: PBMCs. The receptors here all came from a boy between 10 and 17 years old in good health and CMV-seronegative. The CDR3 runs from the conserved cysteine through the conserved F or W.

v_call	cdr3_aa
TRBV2	CASRPGPTGTSLHF
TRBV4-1	CASSQVPRQGDYGYTF
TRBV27	CASSFSGVSYGYTF
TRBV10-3	CAISESREDDNEQFF
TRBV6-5	CASSYRQGAYEQYF
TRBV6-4	CASSDTDPGIYGYTF
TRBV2	CASRPDSLDYGYTF
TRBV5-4	CASSLPGGFGAFF
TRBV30	CAWSVAGGYGYTF
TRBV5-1	CASSWTSGSDEQYF
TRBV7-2	CASSKRFLAGRNEQFF
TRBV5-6	CASSRPGLATDTQYF
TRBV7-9	CASSLALAGLNTEAFF
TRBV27	CASSLSTGQGGEQYF
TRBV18	CATTRDRGYNEQFF
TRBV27	CASSPTGSRSLAFF
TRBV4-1	CASSQANRGNTGELFF
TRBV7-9	CSSVRVGLRSGANVLTF
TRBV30	CAWSKWSRGGYEQYF
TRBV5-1	CASSSRPGTGYNEQYF
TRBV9	CASSVTGTGESPLHF
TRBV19	CASSIYGRVSTDTQYF
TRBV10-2	CASSESRVHEQFF
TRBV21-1	CASRGGQPQHF
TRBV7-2	CASSLDTGSQYF
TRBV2	CASTKEACEAFF
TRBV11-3	CASSPAGGGNIQYF
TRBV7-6	CASSIRRVADTQYF
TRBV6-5	CASSGTGRGNTIYF
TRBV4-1	CASSQVGTGIISGANVLTF
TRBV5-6	CASSGGQGVRRGYTF
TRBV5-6	CASSWGGNTEAFF
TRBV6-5	CASTRGVNQPQHF
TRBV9	CASSVASSGGSTYNEQFF
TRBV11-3	CASTGGRGYTF
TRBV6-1	CAISIGTGGNYGYTF
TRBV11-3	CASSFQAGVDNEQFF
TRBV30	CAWTTGTSTDTQYF
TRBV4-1	CASSQDLVLGREQYF
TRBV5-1	CASSLATAGSSYEQYF
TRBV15	CATSRGGRQTQYF
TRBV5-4	CASSSGPNQPQHF
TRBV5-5	CASSWGQPGNTIYF
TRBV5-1	CASGTSGSFADTQYF
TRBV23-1	CASSHFMCWTLYMNTEAFF
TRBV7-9	CASTNEKNTEAFF
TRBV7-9	CASKILAGRSDTQYF
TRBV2	CASSRDSNEKLFF
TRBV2	CASNGGGDTEAFF
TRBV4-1	CASRPTGGFDLSETQYF